This is a list of T cell receptor beta chains from one sample in a study of T-cell reconstitution after alpha-beta-depleted transplantation in children. TCRdb itself ran the PCR reads through MiXCR, one entry per CDR3 protein. Among a few hundred thousand distinct CDR3 sequences listed, 10% to 15% were seen once. Sequencing was performed on PBMCs, mostly from graft donor cells, taken 360 days after TCRalphabeta/CD19-depleted stem cell transplant. Receptor source: a male patient aged 10 to 17 who had a stem cell transplant for acute myeloid leukemia, so the T cells may come from the graft donor. Each CDR3 is given with its conserved first and last residue. Each record gives: CDR3 protein, CDR3 DNA, D gene, J gene, clone size, V gene, CDR3 length. D genes are given only for firm matches. Expanded clones get a size class; other rows say once, few or many, or leave the size out.

CDR3aa: CASSYYRGSSYEQYF
CDR3nt: TGTGCCAGCAGTTACTATAGGGGAAGCTCCTACGAGCAGTACTTC
d_gene: -
j_gene: TRBJ2-7
abundance: few
v_gene: TRBV6-5
len: 15

CDR3aa: CASSIAGGTGELFF
CDR3nt: TGTGCCAGTAGTATAGCCGGGGGCACCGGGGAGCTGTTTTTT
d_gene: -
j_gene: TRBJ2-2
abundance: -
v_gene: TRBV19
len: 14

CDR3aa: CASSPSGRAGELFF
CDR3nt: TGTGCCAGCAGCCCTAGCGGGAGGGCCGGGGAGCTGTTTTTT
d_gene: TRBD2
j_gene: TRBJ2-2
abundance: many
v_gene: TRBV7-2
len: 14

CDR3aa: CASSGRQASNYGYTF
CDR3nt: TGTGCCAGCAGCGGTCGACAGGCCTCTAACTATGGCTACACCTTC
d_gene: -
j_gene: TRBJ1-2
abundance: -
v_gene: TRBV21-1
len: 15

CDR3aa: CSASPQTGDTEAFF
CDR3nt: TGCAGTGCTAGCCCCCAGACTGGCGACACTGAAGCTTTCTTT
d_gene: -
j_gene: TRBJ1-1
abundance: few
v_gene: TRBV20-1
len: 14

CDR3aa: CSVVGGASTDTQYF
CDR3nt: TGCAGCGTTGTTGGCGGGGCAAGCACAGATACGCAGTATTTT
d_gene: -
j_gene: TRBJ2-3
abundance: many
v_gene: TRBV29-1
len: 14

CDR3aa: CSALRLAKSSYEQYF
CDR3nt: TGCAGTGCCCTTCGACTAGCCAAAAGCTCCTACGAGCAGTACTTC
d_gene: TRBD2
j_gene: TRBJ2-7
abundance: few
v_gene: TRBV20-1
len: 15

CDR3aa: CASSFTGADTQYF
CDR3nt: TGTGCCAGCAGTTTTACGGGGGCAGATACGCAGTATTTT
d_gene: -
j_gene: TRBJ2-3
abundance: -
v_gene: TRBV12-3/TRBV12-4
len: 13

CDR3aa: CSATPPGMGQGSYEQYF
CDR3nt: TGCAGTGCTACCCCACCGGGGATGGGACAGGGCTCCTACGAGCAGTACTTC
d_gene: TRBD1
j_gene: TRBJ2-7
abundance: -
v_gene: TRBV20-1
len: 17

CDR3aa: CASRGLDSHEQFF
CDR3nt: TGTGCCAGCAGGGGGCTGGACAGCCATGAGCAGTTCTTC
d_gene: -
j_gene: TRBJ2-1
abundance: -
v_gene: TRBV7-9
len: 13

CDR3aa: CAWRDRGMDIQYF
CDR3nt: TGTGCCTGGAGGGACAGGGGAATGGACATTCAGTACTTC
d_gene: TRBD1
j_gene: TRBJ2-4
abundance: -
v_gene: TRBV30
len: 13

CDR3aa: CASSFARGRATNEKLFF
CDR3nt: TGTGCCAGCAGCTTCGCCCGGGGAAGGGCCACTAATGAAAAACTGTTTTTT
d_gene: -
j_gene: TRBJ1-4
abundance: many
v_gene: TRBV7-8
len: 17

CDR3aa: CASSSLTGSGELFF
CDR3nt: TGTGCCAGCAGTTCCCTGACAGGGAGTGGGGAGCTGTTTTTT
d_gene: TRBD1
j_gene: TRBJ2-2
abundance: many
v_gene: TRBV12-3/TRBV12-4
len: 14

CDR3aa: CSARGGTSLNEQFF
CDR3nt: TGCAGTGCTAGAGGGGGGACTAGCCTCAATGAGCAGTTCTTC
d_gene: TRBD2
j_gene: TRBJ2-1
abundance: -
v_gene: TRBV20-1
len: 14

CDR3aa: CASSPAGQPGNTIYF
CDR3nt: TGTGCCAGCAGTCCCGCAGGACAACCTGGAAACACCATATATTTT
d_gene: -
j_gene: TRBJ1-3
abundance: -
v_gene: TRBV12-3/TRBV12-4
len: 15

CDR3aa: CASSFHRFSHEQYF
CDR3nt: TGTGCCAGCAGCTTCCACAGGTTTTCCCACGAGCAGTACTTC
d_gene: -
j_gene: TRBJ2-7
abundance: -
v_gene: TRBV7-6
len: 14

CDR3aa: CASSFWGSRREKETQYF
CDR3nt: TGTGCCAGCAGTTTTTGGGGCTCGCGGCGGGAGAAAGAGACCCAGTACTTC
d_gene: TRBD2
j_gene: TRBJ2-5
abundance: many
v_gene: TRBV12-3/TRBV12-4
len: 17

CDR3aa: CSVEGGKVNEQFF
CDR3nt: TGCAGCGTTGAAGGGGGAAAGGTAAATGAGCAGTTCTTC
d_gene: -
j_gene: TRBJ2-1
abundance: many
v_gene: TRBV29-1
len: 13

CDR3aa: CASSPPFPGQGSNEQFF
CDR3nt: TGTGCCAGCTCACCACCGTTCCCGGGACAGGGGTCCAATGAGCAGTTCTTC
d_gene: TRBD1
j_gene: TRBJ2-1
abundance: -
v_gene: TRBV18
len: 17

CDR3aa: CASSLYRSGSGRVSGANVLTF
CDR3nt: TGTGCCAGCAGTTTATATCGCTCCGGGTCCGGGAGGGTATCTGGGGCCAACGTCCTGACTTTC
d_gene: TRBD2
j_gene: TRBJ2-6
abundance: few
v_gene: TRBV27
len: 21

CDR3aa: CASRPVVGEQFF
CDR3nt: TGTGCCAGCAGGCCAGTAGTTGGCGAGCAGTTCTTC
d_gene: -
j_gene: TRBJ2-1
abundance: few
v_gene: TRBV12-3/TRBV12-4
len: 12

CDR3aa: CASRILDRYNEQFF
CDR3nt: TGTGCCAGCAGGATCCTTGACAGGTACAATGAGCAGTTCTTC
d_gene: -
j_gene: TRBJ2-1
abundance: -
v_gene: TRBV5-4
len: 14

CDR3aa: CASSLSRDGPLSNQPQHF
CDR3nt: TGTGCCAGCAGCCTATCCCGGGACGGACCTCTTAGCAATCAGCCCCAGCATTTT
d_gene: -
j_gene: TRBJ1-5
abundance: few
v_gene: TRBV28
len: 18

CDR3aa: CASSLRGSETQYF
CDR3nt: TGTGCCAGCAGTTTAAGGGGATCGGAGACCCAGTACTTC
d_gene: -
j_gene: TRBJ2-5
abundance: few
v_gene: TRBV12-3/TRBV12-4
len: 13

CDR3aa: CASSYGVSGRSYEQYF
CDR3nt: TGTGCCAGCAGTTACGGAGTCTCCGGACGCTCCTACGAGCAGTACTTC
d_gene: -
j_gene: TRBJ2-7
abundance: few
v_gene: TRBV6-2/TRBV6-3
len: 16

CDR3aa: CSVRLVGGGRFF
CDR3nt: TGCAGTGTCCGACTGGTGGGAGGAGGTCGATTCTTC
d_gene: -
j_gene: TRBJ2-1
abundance: -
v_gene: TRBV20-1
len: 12

CDR3aa: CATSERTESYEQYF
CDR3nt: TGTGCCACCAGTGAAAGGACAGAATCCTACGAGCAGTACTTC
d_gene: -
j_gene: TRBJ2-7
abundance: -
v_gene: TRBV24-1
len: 14

CDR3aa: CASSIPTVNYGYTF
CDR3nt: TGTGCCAGCAGCATCCCGACAGTTAACTATGGCTACACCTTC
d_gene: -
j_gene: TRBJ1-2
abundance: -
v_gene: TRBV7-2
len: 14

CDR3aa: CASSLNGAQGQPQHF
CDR3nt: TGCGCCAGCAGCTTGAATGGGGCCCAAGGACAGCCCCAGCATTTT
d_gene: -
j_gene: TRBJ1-5
abundance: few
v_gene: TRBV5-1
len: 15

CDR3aa: CASSVVRSGSVDEQFF
CDR3nt: TGTGCCAGCAGCGTAGTTCGGAGCGGGAGTGTGGATGAGCAGTTCTTC
d_gene: TRBD2
j_gene: TRBJ2-1
abundance: -
v_gene: TRBV9
len: 16

CDR3aa: CASSYLLPGGLYNEQFF
CDR3nt: TGTGCCAGCAGTTACCTACTACCCGGGGGTCTCTACAATGAGCAGTTCTTC
d_gene: -
j_gene: TRBJ2-1
abundance: -
v_gene: TRBV6-5
len: 17

CDR3aa: CASSQVAGFAYGYTF
CDR3nt: TGTGCCAGCAGCCAAGTAGCAGGTTTTGCATATGGCTACACCTTC
d_gene: -
j_gene: TRBJ1-2
abundance: -
v_gene: TRBV14
len: 15

CDR3aa: CASSSWRQETQYF
CDR3nt: TGTGCCAGCAGTTCCTGGAGGCAAGAGACCCAGTACTTC
d_gene: -
j_gene: TRBJ2-5
abundance: -
v_gene: TRBV28
len: 13

CDR3aa: CASSQEEPSGSSYEQYF
CDR3nt: TGTGCCAGCAGCCAAGAGGAACCTAGCGGAAGCTCCTACGAGCAGTACTTC
d_gene: TRBD2
j_gene: TRBJ2-7
abundance: -
v_gene: TRBV3-1
len: 17

CDR3aa: CATSRSSGLAGAVQYF
CDR3nt: TGTGCCACCAGCAGATCCTCAGGGCTAGCGGGAGCCGTGCAGTACTTC
d_gene: TRBD2
j_gene: TRBJ2-7
abundance: -
v_gene: TRBV15
len: 16

CDR3aa: CASSVAGDRHYEQYF
CDR3nt: TGTGCCAGCAGCGTAGCCGGGGACAGACATTACGAGCAGTACTTC
d_gene: TRBD1
j_gene: TRBJ2-7
abundance: many
v_gene: TRBV9
len: 15

CDR3aa: CASSSIVYNEQFF
CDR3nt: TGTGCCAGCAGTTCAATAGTCTACAATGAGCAGTTCTTC
d_gene: -
j_gene: TRBJ2-1
abundance: few
v_gene: TRBV28
len: 13

CDR3aa: CASSLAGVRQETQYF
CDR3nt: TGTGCCAGCAGTTTGGCGGGGGTAAGACAAGAGACCCAGTACTTC
d_gene: TRBD2
j_gene: TRBJ2-5
abundance: few
v_gene: TRBV6-5
len: 15

CDR3aa: CSVAGTSGRADRGEQYF
CDR3nt: TGCAGCGTTGCCGGGACTAGCGGGAGGGCCGATCGTGGCGAGCAGTACTTC
d_gene: TRBD2
j_gene: TRBJ2-7
abundance: few
v_gene: TRBV29-1
len: 17

CDR3aa: CASSAGATGGWGETQYF
CDR3nt: TGTGCCAGCAGTGCGGGGGCGACGGGCGGATGGGGGGAGACCCAGTACTTC
d_gene: -
j_gene: TRBJ2-5
abundance: many
v_gene: TRBV28
len: 17

CDR3aa: CATSRGRLTNTEAFF
CDR3nt: TGTGCCACCAGCAGAGGTCGCTTGACGAACACTGAAGCTTTCTTT
d_gene: -
j_gene: TRBJ1-1
abundance: few
v_gene: TRBV15
len: 15

CDR3aa: CSAVAGTAGYNEQFF
CDR3nt: TGCAGTGCCGTAGCTGGGACTGCAGGATACAATGAGCAGTTCTTC
d_gene: -
j_gene: TRBJ2-1
abundance: few
v_gene: TRBV20-1
len: 15

CDR3aa: CASSLQTGGLFF
CDR3nt: TGTGCCAGCAGTCTCCAGACAGGGGGACTGTTTTTT
d_gene: TRBD1
j_gene: TRBJ1-4
abundance: few
v_gene: TRBV28
len: 12

CDR3aa: CSVEAFGPGETQYF
CDR3nt: TGCAGCGTTGAAGCATTCGGGCCTGGGGAGACCCAGTACTTC
d_gene: -
j_gene: TRBJ2-5
abundance: few
v_gene: TRBV29-1
len: 14

CDR3aa: CASSLNSGANVLTF
CDR3nt: TGTGCCAGCAGTTTAAACTCTGGGGCCAACGTCCTGACTTTC
d_gene: -
j_gene: TRBJ2-6
abundance: many
v_gene: TRBV27
len: 14

CDR3aa: CASTPSVGREVPSTDTQYF
CDR3nt: TGTGCCAGCACCCCTAGCGTGGGGCGGGAGGTGCCTAGCACAGATACGCAGTATTTT
d_gene: TRBD2
j_gene: TRBJ2-3
abundance: -
v_gene: TRBV11-1
len: 19

CDR3aa: CASSAGEDAKNIQYF
CDR3nt: TGTGCCAGCAGTGCCGGGGAAGACGCCAAAAACATTCAGTACTTC
d_gene: -
j_gene: TRBJ2-4
abundance: -
v_gene: TRBV2
len: 15

CDR3aa: CASRISGGLAGVYEQYF
CDR3nt: TGTGCCAGCAGGATTTCAGGCGGACTAGCGGGAGTCTACGAGCAGTACTTC
d_gene: TRBD2
j_gene: TRBJ2-7
abundance: -
v_gene: TRBV6-5
len: 17

CDR3aa: CASSVTAALNTEAFF
CDR3nt: TGTGCCAGCAGCGTAACGGCGGCTTTGAACACTGAAGCTTTCTTT
d_gene: -
j_gene: TRBJ1-1
abundance: few
v_gene: TRBV9
len: 15

CDR3aa: CASEGGSYNEQFF
CDR3nt: TGCGCCAGCGAGGGGGGCTCCTACAATGAGCAGTTCTTC
d_gene: -
j_gene: TRBJ2-1
abundance: many
v_gene: TRBV5-1
len: 13